This T cell receptor (beta chain) comes out of a study of blood T cells in healthy people across ages. Whole-study findings and limits: In long-lived donors, naive CD4+ cell counts and diversity exceeded those of aged donors. It was not possible, with unsorted PBMCs, to conclusively compare naive and antigen-experienced cells. Naive T cell percentage showed a strong correlation with the diversity of TCR beta. Investigators treated diversity estimates from one million T cells as underestimates.

This clonotype was counted at least ten times. Its antigen is not identified. The V gene end was trimmed by 7 bases and the J gene end by 1 base; junction bases not matched to a gene: 7. This CDR3 is built from 13 residues. Germline lookup yields CDR1 DFQATT and CDR2 SNEGSKA (reference sequence). Primed by a sample-barcoded 5' primer and a J-beta primer mix, a second PCR proceeded for roughly 6 to 12 cycles. MiXCR, applied by TCRdb to the 5' RACE reads, yields one record per CDR3 protein. Of hundreds of thousands of distinct CDR3 sequences in the sample, 45% to 60% were seen once. The chain joins TRBV20-1 to TRBJ2-7, with 7 bases lining up with TRBD2. Sequencing used blood. The receptor was isolated from a woman older than 75 in good health. The CDR3 region is CSGASGISYEQYF. The CDR3 bases are TGCAGTGGGGCTAGCGGAATATCCTACGAGCAGTACTTC.